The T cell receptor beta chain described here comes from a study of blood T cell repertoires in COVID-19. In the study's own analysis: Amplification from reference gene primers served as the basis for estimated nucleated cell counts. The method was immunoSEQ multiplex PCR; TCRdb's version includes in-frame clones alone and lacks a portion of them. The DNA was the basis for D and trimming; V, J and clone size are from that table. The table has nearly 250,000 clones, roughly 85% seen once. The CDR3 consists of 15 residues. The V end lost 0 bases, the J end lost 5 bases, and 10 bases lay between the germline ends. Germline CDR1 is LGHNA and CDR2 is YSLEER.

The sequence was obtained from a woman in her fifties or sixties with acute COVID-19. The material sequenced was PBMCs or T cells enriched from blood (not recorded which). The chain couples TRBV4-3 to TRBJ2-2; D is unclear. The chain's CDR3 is CASSQDWPWTGELFF. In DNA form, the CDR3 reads TGCGCCAGCAGCCAAGACTGGCCGTGGACCGGGGAGCTGTTTTTT.